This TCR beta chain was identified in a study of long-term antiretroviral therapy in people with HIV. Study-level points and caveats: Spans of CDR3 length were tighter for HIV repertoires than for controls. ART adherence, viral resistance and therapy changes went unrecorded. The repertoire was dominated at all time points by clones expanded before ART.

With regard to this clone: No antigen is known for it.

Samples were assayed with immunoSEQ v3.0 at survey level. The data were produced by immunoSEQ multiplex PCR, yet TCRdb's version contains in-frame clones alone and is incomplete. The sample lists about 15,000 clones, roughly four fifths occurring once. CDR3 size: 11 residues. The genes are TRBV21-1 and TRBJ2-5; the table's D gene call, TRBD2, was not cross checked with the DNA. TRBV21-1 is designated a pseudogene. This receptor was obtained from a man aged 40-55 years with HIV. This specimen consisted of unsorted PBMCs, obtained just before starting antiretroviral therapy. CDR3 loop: CASSWGGTQYF. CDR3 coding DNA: TGTGCCAGCAGTTGGGGAGGGACCCAGTACTTC.